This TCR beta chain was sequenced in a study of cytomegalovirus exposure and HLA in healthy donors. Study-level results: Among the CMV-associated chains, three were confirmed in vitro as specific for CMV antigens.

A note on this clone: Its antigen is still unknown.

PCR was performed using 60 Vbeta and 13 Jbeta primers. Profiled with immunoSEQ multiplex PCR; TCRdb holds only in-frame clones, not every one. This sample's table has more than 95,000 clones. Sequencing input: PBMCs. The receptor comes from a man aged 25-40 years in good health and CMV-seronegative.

CDR3 nucleotide sequence: TGTGCCTGGAGTGCGGGGGGTGTGAAGCCCCAGCATTTT. Translation gives CAWSAGGVKPQHF. The chain employs TRBV30 and TRBJ1-5; D may be TRBD1 (5 bases). The V gene lost 1 base and the J gene lost 8 bases, with 12 bases spanning the gap. The CDR3 runs 13 residues. Germline assignment: CDR1 GTSNPN and CDR2 SVGIG (reference sequence).